This T cell receptor (beta chain) was found in a study of cytomegalovirus exposure and HLA in healthy donors. As for this clone: Its antigen is currently unknown.

The PCR employed 60 Vbeta primers together with 13 Jbeta primers. Method: immunoSEQ multiplex PCR; TCRdb's copy keeps in-frame clones and lacks some. This sample has over 130,000 clones; more than 75% occur once, and the top ten carry about 3.5%. V lost 6 bases and J lost 8, with 13 bases in between. Germline lookup yields CDR1 MGHDK and CDR2 SYGVNS. The CDR3 totals 12 residues. Whole-study results and caveats: Association of a missense DCLRE1C variant with TCR beta V- and J-gene trimming was reported in a later analysis.

The source of this sequence is a human donor in good health. The chain couples TRBV25-1 to TRBJ1-1; tentatively, D is TRBD1 (5 bases). The specimen sequenced was PBMCs. The CDR3 sequence is CASSPRRDEAFF. The CDR3 DNA is TGTGCCAGCAGCCCACGGCGGGACGAAGCTTTCTTT.